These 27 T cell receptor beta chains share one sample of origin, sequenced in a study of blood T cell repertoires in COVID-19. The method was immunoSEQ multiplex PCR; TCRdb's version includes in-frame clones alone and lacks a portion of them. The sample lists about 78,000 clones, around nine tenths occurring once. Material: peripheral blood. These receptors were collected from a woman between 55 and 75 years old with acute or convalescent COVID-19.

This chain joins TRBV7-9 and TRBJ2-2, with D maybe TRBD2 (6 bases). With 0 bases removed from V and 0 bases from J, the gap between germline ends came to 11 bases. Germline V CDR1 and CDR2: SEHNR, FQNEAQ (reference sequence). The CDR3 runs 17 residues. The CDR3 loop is CASSLANGTSNTGELFF. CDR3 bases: TGTGCCAGCAGCTTAGCAAATGGGACTTCGAACACCGGGGAGCTGTTTTTT. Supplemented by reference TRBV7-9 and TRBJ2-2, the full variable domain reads DTGVSQNPRHKITKRGQNVTFRCDPISEHNRLYWYRQTLGQGPEFLTYFQNEAQLEKSRLLSDRFSAERPKGSFSTLEIQRTEQGDSAMYLCASSLANGTSNTGELFFGEGSRLTVL.

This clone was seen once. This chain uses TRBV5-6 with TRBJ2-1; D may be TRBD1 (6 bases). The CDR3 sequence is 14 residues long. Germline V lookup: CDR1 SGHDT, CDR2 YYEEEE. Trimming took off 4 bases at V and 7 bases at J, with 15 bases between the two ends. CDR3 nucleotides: TGTGCCAGCAGCAGGGTCAGGGGCTTAAATGAGCAGTTCTTC. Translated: CASSRVRGLNEQFF.

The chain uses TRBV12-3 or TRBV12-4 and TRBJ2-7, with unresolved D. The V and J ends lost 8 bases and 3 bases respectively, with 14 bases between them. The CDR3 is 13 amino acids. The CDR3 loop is CASSQQTLYEQYF. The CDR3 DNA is TGTGCCAGCTCGCAACAGACCCTCTACGAGCAGTACTTC.

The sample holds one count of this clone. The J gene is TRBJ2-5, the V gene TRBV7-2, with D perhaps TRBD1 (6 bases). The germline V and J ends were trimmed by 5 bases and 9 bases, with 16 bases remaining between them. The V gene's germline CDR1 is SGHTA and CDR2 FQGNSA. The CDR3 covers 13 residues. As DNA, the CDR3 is TGTGCCAGCAGCACCCGACAGGATTGGCCCCAGTACTTC. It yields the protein CASSTRQDWPQYF.

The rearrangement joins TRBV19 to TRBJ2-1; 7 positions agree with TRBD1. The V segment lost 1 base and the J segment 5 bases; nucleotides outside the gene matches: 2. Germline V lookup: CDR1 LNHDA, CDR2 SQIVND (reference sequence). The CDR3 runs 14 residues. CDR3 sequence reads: CASSIGDRNNEQFF. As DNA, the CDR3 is TGTGCCAGTAGTATAGGGGACAGAAACAATGAGCAGTTCTTC.

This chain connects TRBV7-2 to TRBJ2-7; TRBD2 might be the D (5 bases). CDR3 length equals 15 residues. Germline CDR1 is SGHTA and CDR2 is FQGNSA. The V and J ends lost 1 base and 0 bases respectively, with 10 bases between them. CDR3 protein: CASSLVDGDSYEQYF. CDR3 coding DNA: TGTGCCAGCAGCTTAGTGGACGGGGACTCCTACGAGCAGTACTTC.

The CDR3 loop is CASRGLAGGPWRTDTQYF. As DNA, the CDR3 is TGTGCCAGCAGGGGCCTAGCGGGAGGGCCTTGGCGGACAGATACGCAGTATTTT. The genes are TRBV27 and TRBJ2-3, with 12 bases that match TRBD2. Germline-derived CDR1 and CDR2 are MNHEY and SMNVEV (reference sequence). This CDR3 is built from 18 residues. V gave up 6 bases and J gave up 3 bases; unmatched junction bases: 13.

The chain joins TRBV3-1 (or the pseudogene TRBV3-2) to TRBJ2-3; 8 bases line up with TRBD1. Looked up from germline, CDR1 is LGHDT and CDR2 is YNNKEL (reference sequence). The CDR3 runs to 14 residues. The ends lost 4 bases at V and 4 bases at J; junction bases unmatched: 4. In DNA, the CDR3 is TGTGCCAGCAGCCGACGACAGGGGCCAGATACGCAGTATTTT. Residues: CASSRRQGPDTQYF.

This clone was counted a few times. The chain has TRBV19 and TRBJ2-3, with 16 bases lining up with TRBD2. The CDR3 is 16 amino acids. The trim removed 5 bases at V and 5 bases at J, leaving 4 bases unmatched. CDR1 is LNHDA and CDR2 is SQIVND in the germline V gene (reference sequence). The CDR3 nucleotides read TGTGCCAGTAGTGGGACTAGCGGGAGGGGTGAAGATACGCAGTATTTT. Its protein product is CASSGTSGRGEDTQYF.

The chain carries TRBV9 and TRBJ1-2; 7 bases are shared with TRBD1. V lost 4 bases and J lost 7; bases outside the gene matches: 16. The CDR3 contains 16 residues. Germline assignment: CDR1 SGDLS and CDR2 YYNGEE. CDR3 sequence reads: CASSLQTGTELGGYTF. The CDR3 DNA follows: TGTGCCAGCAGCTTACAGACAGGGACGGAGTTAGGTGGCTACACCTTC.

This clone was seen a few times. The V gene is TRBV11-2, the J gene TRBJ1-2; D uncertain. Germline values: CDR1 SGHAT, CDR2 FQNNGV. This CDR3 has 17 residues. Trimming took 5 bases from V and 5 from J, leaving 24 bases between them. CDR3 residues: CASSPVGRTIRFYGYTF. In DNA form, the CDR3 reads TGTGCCAGCAGCCCAGTTGGCAGAACAATCCGTTTTTATGGCTACACCTTC.

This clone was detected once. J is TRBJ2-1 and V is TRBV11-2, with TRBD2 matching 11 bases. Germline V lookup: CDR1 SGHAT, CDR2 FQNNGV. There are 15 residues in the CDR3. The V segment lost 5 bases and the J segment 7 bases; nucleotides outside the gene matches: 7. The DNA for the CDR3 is TGTGCCAGCAGCCTCGGGACTAGCGGCTGGAATGAGCAGTTCTTC. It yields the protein CASSLGTSGWNEQFF.

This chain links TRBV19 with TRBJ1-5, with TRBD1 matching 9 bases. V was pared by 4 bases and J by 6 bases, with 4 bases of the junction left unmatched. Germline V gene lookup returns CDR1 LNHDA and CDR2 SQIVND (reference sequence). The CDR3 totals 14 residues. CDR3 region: CASSTGTGSQPQHF. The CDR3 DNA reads TGTGCCAGTAGTACCGGGACAGGGAGTCAGCCCCAGCATTTT.

The CDR3 protein is CASSPGLGQETQYF. CDR3 nucleotides: TGTGCCAGCAGCCCAGGACTAGGCCAAGAGACCCAGTACTTC. V gene TRBV11-3 combines with J gene TRBJ2-5; TRBD2 agrees at 7 bases. The CDR3 extends over 14 amino acids. Germline trimming cut 5 bases from V and 1 base from J; bases unmatched to any gene: 4. Germline lookup yields CDR1 SGHNT and CDR2 YENEEA.

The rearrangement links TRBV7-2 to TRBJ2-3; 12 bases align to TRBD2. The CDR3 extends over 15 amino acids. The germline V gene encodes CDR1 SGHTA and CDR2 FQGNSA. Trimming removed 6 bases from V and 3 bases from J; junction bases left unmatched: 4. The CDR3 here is CASRVGTSGTDTQYF. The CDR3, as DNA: TGTGCCAGCAGGGTGGGGACTAGCGGGACAGATACGCAGTATTTT.

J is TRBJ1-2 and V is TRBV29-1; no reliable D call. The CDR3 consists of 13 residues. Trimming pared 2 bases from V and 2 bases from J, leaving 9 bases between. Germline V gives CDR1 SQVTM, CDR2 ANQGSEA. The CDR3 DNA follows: TGCAGCGTTGAACTCGCAGGCAACTATGGCTACACCTTC. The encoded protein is CSVELAGNYGYTF.

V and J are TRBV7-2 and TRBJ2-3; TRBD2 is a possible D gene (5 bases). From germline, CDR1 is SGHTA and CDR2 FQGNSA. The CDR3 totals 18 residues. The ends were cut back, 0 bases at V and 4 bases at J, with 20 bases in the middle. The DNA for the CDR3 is TGTGCCAGCAGCTTAGCGGGCGGAGGATCTTTTAATGCAGATACGCAGTATTTT. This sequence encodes CASSLAGGGSFNADTQYF. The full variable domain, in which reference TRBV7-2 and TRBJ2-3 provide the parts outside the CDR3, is GAGVSQSPSNKVTEKGKDVELRCDPISGHTALYWYRQSLGQGLEFLIYFQGNSAPDKSGLPSDRFSAERTGGSVSTLTIQRTQQEDSAVYLCASSLAGGGSFNADTQYFGPGTRLTVL.

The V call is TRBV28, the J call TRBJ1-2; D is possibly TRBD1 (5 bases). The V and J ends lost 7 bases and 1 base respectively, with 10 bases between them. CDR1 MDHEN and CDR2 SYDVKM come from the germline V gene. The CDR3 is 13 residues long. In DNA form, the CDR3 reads TGTGCCAGCAACGCCAGGGTTAACTATGGCTACACCTTC. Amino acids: CASNARVNYGYTF.

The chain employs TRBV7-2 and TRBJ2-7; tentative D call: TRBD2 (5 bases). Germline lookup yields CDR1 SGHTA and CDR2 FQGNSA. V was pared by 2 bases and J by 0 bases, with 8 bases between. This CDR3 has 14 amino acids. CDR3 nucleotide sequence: TGTGCCAGCAGCTTATCGGGGAGCTCCTACGAGCAGTACTTC. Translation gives CASSLSGSSYEQYF.

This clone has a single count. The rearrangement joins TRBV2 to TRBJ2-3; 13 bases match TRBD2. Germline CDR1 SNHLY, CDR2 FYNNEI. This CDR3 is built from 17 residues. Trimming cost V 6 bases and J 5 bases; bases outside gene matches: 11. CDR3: CASRPGAGLAGVDTQYF. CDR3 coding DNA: TGTGCCAGCAGGCCCGGGGCCGGACTAGCGGGAGTAGATACGCAGTATTTT.

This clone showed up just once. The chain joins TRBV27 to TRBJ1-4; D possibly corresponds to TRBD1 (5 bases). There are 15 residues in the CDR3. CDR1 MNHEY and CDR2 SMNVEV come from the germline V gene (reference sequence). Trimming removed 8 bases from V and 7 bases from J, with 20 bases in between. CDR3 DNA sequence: TGTGCCAGCTCTCCGGAAGGGGCGAGTGGTGAAAAACTGTTTTTT. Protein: CASSPEGASGEKLFF. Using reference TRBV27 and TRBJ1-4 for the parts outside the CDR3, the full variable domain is EAQVTQNPRYLITVTGKKLTVTCSQNMNHEYMSWYRQDPGLGLRQIYYSMNVEVTDKGDVPEGYKVSRKEKRNFPLILESPSPNQTSLYFCASSPEGASGEKLFFGSGTQLSVL.

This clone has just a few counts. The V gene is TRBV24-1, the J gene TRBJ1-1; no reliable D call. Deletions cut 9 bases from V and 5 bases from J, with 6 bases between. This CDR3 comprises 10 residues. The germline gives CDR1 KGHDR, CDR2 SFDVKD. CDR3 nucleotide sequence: TGTGCCACCGTCGAGACTGAAGCTTTCTTT. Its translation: CATVETEAFF.

CDR3: CASSVLGQGNTEAFF. The DNA of the CDR3 is TGTGCCAGCAGCGTTCTGGGACAGGGGAACACTGAAGCTTTCTTT. The chain employs TRBV9 and TRBJ1-1, with 9 bases aligning to TRBD1. The germline V gene encodes CDR1 SGDLS and CDR2 YYNGEE. The ends lost 2 bases at V and 1 base at J; junction bases unmatched: 3. The CDR3 is 15 amino acids. The full variable domain, rest sourced from reference TRBV9 and TRBJ1-1, is DSGVTQTPKHLITATGQRVTLRCSPRSGDLSVYWYQQSLDQGLQFLIQYYNGEERAKGNILERFSAQQFPDLHSELNLSSLELGDSALYFCASSVLGQGNTEAFFGQGTRLTVV.

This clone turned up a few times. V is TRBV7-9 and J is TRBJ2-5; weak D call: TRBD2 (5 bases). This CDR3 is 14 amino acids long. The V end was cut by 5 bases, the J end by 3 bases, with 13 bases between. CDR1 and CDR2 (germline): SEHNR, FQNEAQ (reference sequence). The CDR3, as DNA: TGTGCCAGCAGCAAACGGTGGGGAGAAGAGACCCAGTACTTC. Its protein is CASSKRWGEETQYF.

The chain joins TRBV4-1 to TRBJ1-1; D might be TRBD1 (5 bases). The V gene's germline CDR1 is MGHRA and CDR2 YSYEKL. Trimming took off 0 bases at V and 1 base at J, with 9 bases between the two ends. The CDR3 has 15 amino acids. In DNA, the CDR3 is TGCGCCAGCAGCCAAGAGAGAGGACAGAACACTGAAGCTTTCTTT. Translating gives CASSQERGQNTEAFF.

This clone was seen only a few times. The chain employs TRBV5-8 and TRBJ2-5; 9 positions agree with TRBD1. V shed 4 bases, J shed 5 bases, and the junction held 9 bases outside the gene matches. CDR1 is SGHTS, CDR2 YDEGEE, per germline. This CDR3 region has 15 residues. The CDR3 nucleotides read TGTGCCAGCAGCCCCGGACAGGGGATTGGGGAGACCCAGTACTTC. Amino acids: CASSPGQGIGETQYF.

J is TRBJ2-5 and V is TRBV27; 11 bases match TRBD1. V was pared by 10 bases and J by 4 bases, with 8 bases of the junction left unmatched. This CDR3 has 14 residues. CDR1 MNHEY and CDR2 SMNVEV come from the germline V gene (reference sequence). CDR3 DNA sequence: TGTGCCACCGGACAGGGGGCAAGGGGAGAGACCCAGTACTTC. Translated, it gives CATGQGARGETQYF.